These 23 T cell receptor beta chains came from one sample sequenced in a study of blood T cell repertoires in COVID-19. Data came from immunoSEQ multiplex PCR; TCRdb stores just in-frame clones and leaves some out. The table records a few hundred thousand clones, around 84% of them present only once. Specimen: PBMCs or T cells enriched from blood (not recorded which). The receptors stem from a middle-aged woman with acute COVID-19.

The rearrangement uses TRBV14 and TRBJ1-4; D may be TRBD1 (6 bases). CDR3 length equals 15 residues. CDR1 and CDR2 (germline): SGHDN, FVKESK. V was trimmed by 0 bases and J by 7 bases, leaving 12 bases between them. This CDR3 reads CASSQDTGWREKLFF. The CDR3, as DNA: TGTGCCAGCAGCCAAGATACAGGGTGGCGTGAAAAACTGTTTTTT.

CDR3 sequence reads: CATGSGITDTQYF. CDR3 DNA: TGTGCCACCGGAAGCGGGATTACAGATACGCAGTATTTT. The genes are TRBV19 and TRBJ2-3; 7 nucleotides align to TRBD2. Unmatched junction bases numbered 7, after V lost 10 bases and J lost 3 bases. CDR3 size: 13 residues. Germline-derived CDR1 and CDR2 are LNHDA and SQIVND (reference sequence).

This chain connects TRBV9 to TRBJ1-2; the D is unclear. Deletions cut 3 bases from V and 5 bases from J, with 11 bases between. The CDR3 is 13 residues long. In germline, CDR1 is SGDLS, CDR2 YYNGEE. CDR3 bases: TGTGCCAGCAGCGAAAGCCGGGATTATGGCTACACCTTC. Translating it yields CASSESRDYGYTF.

V gene TRBV5-6 combines with J gene TRBJ2-1; tentative D call: TRBD1 (5 bases). The germline gives CDR1 SGHDT, CDR2 YYEEEE. The V and J ends lost 5 bases and 4 bases respectively, with 13 bases between them. The CDR3 runs 14 residues. CDR3 loop: CASSLPDRYNEQFF. DNA for the CDR3: TGTGCCAGCAGTTTACCCGACAGATACAATGAGCAGTTCTTC.

The V gene is TRBV10-1, the J gene TRBJ2-1; D is perhaps TRBD2 (7 bases). V shed 2 bases and J shed 3 bases, with 14 bases lying between them. Germline V lookup: CDR1 WNHNN, CDR2 SYGVQD (reference sequence). This CDR3 has 16 amino acids. CDR3 DNA sequence: TGCGCCAGCAGTGAGGTAGGGGGGGATGGCTACAATGAGCAGTTCTTC. Its translation: CASSEVGGDGYNEQFF.

The sample holds many counts of this clone. This chain links TRBV10-3 with TRBJ2-3, with 7 bases fitting TRBD1. CDR1 ENHRY and CDR2 SYGVKD come from the germline V gene. This CDR3 spans 12 amino acids. V dropped 9 bases and J dropped 3; count of bases not matched to a gene: 3. CDR3 sequence: CAISRGTDTQYF. The CDR3 coding sequence is TGTGCCATATCCAGGGGGACAGATACGCAGTATTTT.

The CDR3 here is CASSPFGDRPYEQYF. CDR3 DNA sequence: TGTGCCAGCTCACCATTTGGGGACAGGCCCTACGAGCAGTACTTC. The V call is TRBV18, the J call TRBJ2-7; 8 nucleotides line up with TRBD1. CDR3 size: 15 residues. From germline, CDR1 is KGHSH and CDR2 LQKENI. The J segment lost 2 bases and the V segment lost 2 bases, leaving 5 bases of the junction unmatched. The entire variable domain, with the rest obtained from reference TRBV18 and TRBJ2-7, is as follows: NAGVMQNPRHLVRRRGQEARLRCSPMKGHSHVYWYRQLPEEGLKFMVYLQKENIIDESGMPKERFSAEFPKEGPSILRIQQVVRGDSAAYFCASSPFGDRPYEQYFGPGTRLTVT.

The chain carries TRBV7-9 and TRBJ2-5, with no clear D. The CDR3 extends over 14 amino acids. Looked up from germline, CDR1 is SEHNR and CDR2 is FQNEAQ (reference sequence). V lost 4 bases and J 6 bases, leaving 15 bases between the germline ends. The CDR3: CASSSSPPTKTQYF. CDR3 nucleotides: TGTGCCAGCAGCTCCTCTCCCCCAACAAAGACCCAGTACTTC.

The chain combines TRBV2 with TRBJ1-5; 7 bases match TRBD1. CDR1 is SNHLY, CDR2 FYNNEI, per germline. V lost 5 bases to trimming and J lost 4 bases; unmatched junction nucleotides: 8. CDR3 length: 15 amino acids. The chain's CDR3 is CASSWTGAFNQPQHF. DNA of the CDR3: TGTGCCAGCAGTTGGACAGGAGCGTTTAATCAGCCCCAGCATTTT.

The chain uses TRBV13 and TRBJ1-3, with D possibly being TRBD1 (6 bases). Germline V lookup: CDR1 PRHDT, CDR2 FYEKMQ (reference sequence). The CDR3 covers 15 residues. Trimming shortened V by 8 bases and J by 2 bases, and 16 bases separated the two germline ends. The CDR3 sequence is CASCETGYTGNTIYF. The CDR3 region has the DNA TGTGCCAGCTGCGAAACAGGGTATACTGGAAACACCATATATTTT.

The gene calls are TRBV6-5 and TRBJ2-1, with 10 bases fitting TRBD2. CDR1 MNHEY and CDR2 SVGAGI come from the germline V gene. The V and J ends lost 4 bases and 9 bases, in that order; junction bases with no gene match: 3. The CDR3 consists of 13 residues. For the CDR3, the DNA is TGTGCCAGCAGTTTTAGCGGGGGGCCTGAGCAGTTCTTC. This gives the protein CASSFSGGPEQFF.

This clone was detected once. The chain combines TRBV28 with TRBJ1-4; 7 bases fit TRBD1. V was pared by 4 bases and J by 9 bases, with 11 bases of the junction left unmatched. CDR3 length: 15 residues. Germline V gives CDR1 MDHEN, CDR2 SYDVKM. This chain's CDR3 is CASSSMTGNYQKLFF. CDR3 sequence (DNA): TGTGCCAGCAGTTCCATGACAGGGAACTACCAAAAACTGTTTTTT.

The V call is TRBV7-8, the J call TRBJ2-7, with D possibly being TRBD1 (6 bases). The germline V gene has CDR1 SGHVS and CDR2 FQNEAQ. Deletions cut 5 bases from V and 0 bases from J, with 20 bases between. The CDR3 runs 17 residues. The DNA of the CDR3 is TGTGCCAGCAGCCAAACCTCGGGACAAAAGAGCTCCTACGAGCAGTACTTC. Translating gives CASSQTSGQKSSYEQYF.

The rearrangement joins TRBV3-1 (or the pseudogene TRBV3-2) to TRBJ2-2; TRBD2 matches 11 bases. The germline V gene encodes CDR1 LGHDT and CDR2 YNNKEL (reference sequence). V gave up 4 bases and J gave up 7 bases; unmatched junction bases: 2. The CDR3 length is 14 residues. The CDR3, as DNA: TGTGCCAGCAGCCCTAGCGGGGGGCTCGGGGAGCTGTTTTTT. Its protein product is CASSPSGGLGELFF.

The genes are TRBV11-1 and TRBJ2-3, with TRBD2 matching over 7 bases. The CDR3 loop spans 13 amino acids. V was clipped by 5 bases and J by 11 bases; unmatched bases: 10. CDR1 and CDR2 from the germline V gene are SGHAT and FQDESV (reference sequence). The CDR3 DNA sequence: TGTGCCAGCAGCCAGCGGGATTCCCAGGGGCAGTATTTT. This codes for CASSQRDSQGQYF.

This clone was detected only once. This rearrangement joins TRBV2 to TRBJ2-2; 8 bases map to TRBD1. CDR1 and CDR2 from the germline V gene are SNHLY and FYNNEI. The CDR3 is 13 amino acids. This CDR3 is CGAQGARTGELFF. The CDR3 DNA reads as TGTGGTGCGCAGGGGGCTAGAACCGGGGAGCTGTTTTTT. The full variable domain, completed using reference TRBV2 and TRBJ2-2, is EPEVTQTPSHQVTQMGQEVILRCVPISNHLYFYWYRQILGQKVEFLVSFYNNEISEKSEIFDDQFSVERPDGSNFTLKIRSTKLEDSAMYFCGAQGARTGELFFGEGSRLTVL.

J is TRBJ2-7 and V is TRBV27; TRBD2 agrees at 13 bases. With 0 bases clipped from V and 5 bases from J, the junction kept 13 bases outside the gene matches. The CDR3 consists of 19 residues. Germline V CDR1 and CDR2: MNHEY, SMNVEV (reference sequence). The CDR3 is CASSLSPLLAGGPLNEQYF. The CDR3 bases are TGTGCCAGCAGTTTATCGCCTTTACTAGCGGGAGGGCCGTTGAACGAGCAGTACTTC.

V and J are TRBV24-1 and TRBJ1-2, with D unclear. This CDR3 is 14 amino acids long. With 4 bases removed from V and 1 base from J, the gap between germline ends came to 9 bases. The germline V gene encodes CDR1 KGHDR and CDR2 SFDVKD. CDR3 sequence reads: CATSEGGLNYGYTF. The CDR3 DNA follows: TGTGCCACCAGTGAGGGCGGGCTTAACTATGGCTACACCTTC.

The chain recombines TRBV6-1 with TRBJ1-2, with D perhaps matching TRBD1 (6 bases). Trimming removed 2 bases from V and 4 bases from J, with 17 bases in between. Germline V CDR1 and CDR2: MNHNS, SASEGT. This CDR3 contains 16 residues. CDR3 nucleotide sequence: TGTGCCAGCAGTGAAAGTCCAGGGGATATTGGCTATGGCTACACCTTC. This codes for CASSESPGDIGYGYTF.

This clone has only a few counts. This sequence joins TRBV7-3 and TRBJ1-1, with D tentatively TRBD1 (6 bases). The germline CDR1 and CDR2 sequences are SGHTA and FQGTGA. Between the trimmed V and J ends, which lost 5 bases and 1 base, there was a span of 14 bases. The CDR3 totals 15 residues. This CDR3 reads CASSRTGWANTEAFF. CDR3 in DNA: TGTGCCAGCAGCCGTACAGGGTGGGCGAACACTGAAGCTTTCTTT.

The J gene is TRBJ2-7, the V gene TRBV28, with D possibly being TRBD1 (5 bases). V dropped 8 bases and J dropped 3 bases, with 20 bases sitting between them. CDR1 and CDR2 from the germline V gene are MDHEN and SYDVKM. The CDR3 spans 15 residues. The CDR3 protein is CASEAPSQGFYEQYF. The CDR3 DNA follows: TGTGCCAGCGAGGCTCCTTCGCAGGGTTTCTACGAGCAGTACTTC.

The chain joins TRBV12-3 or TRBV12-4 to TRBJ2-3, with a weak D call TRBD2 (5 bases). The CDR3 extends over 12 amino acids. Between the trimmed V and J ends, which lost 6 bases and 7 bases, there was a span of 11 bases. The DNA of the CDR3 is TGTGCCAGCAGCTGGGGAGACCATACGCAGTATTTT. It specifies CASSWGDHTQYF.

J is TRBJ1-1 and V is TRBV5-4; D call uncertain. Deletions cut 0 bases from V and 0 bases from J, with 9 bases between. Germline assignment: CDR1 SGHNT and CDR2 YYREEE (reference sequence). The CDR3 loop spans 15 amino acids. The CDR3 sequence is CASSLGTGMNTEAFF. DNA for the CDR3: TGTGCCAGCAGCTTGGGTACGGGGATGAACACTGAAGCTTTCTTT.